These 15 T cell receptor beta chains share one sample of origin, sequenced in a study of T cell responses to AZD1222 COVID-19 vaccine. Clones were sequenced by immunoSEQ multiplex PCR, and TCRdb holds only the in-frame ones, with some missing. The top ten clones hold approximately 8.8% of a sample with about 120,000 clones, 70% to 90% of them seen once. The sequenced sample was peripheral blood, obtained on day 0 of AZD1222 vaccination. The receptors were sampled from an adult in good health.

The chain has TRBV18 and TRBJ2-7, with 7 bases aligning to TRBD1. V dropped 3 bases and J dropped 3; count of bases not matched to a gene: 5. The germline gives CDR1 KGHSH, CDR2 LQKENI. The length of the CDR3 is 14 residues. CDR3 coding DNA: TGTGCCAGCTCACCGAGACAGGGTTACTACGAGCAGTACTTC. Its protein is CASSPRQGYYEQYF.

The count of this clone is one. The chain is built from TRBV7-2 and TRBJ2-7; 9 bases line up with TRBD2. V lost 5 bases to trimming and J lost 3 bases; unmatched junction nucleotides: 8. This CDR3 is built from 15 residues. Germline V gene lookup returns CDR1 SGHTA and CDR2 FQGNSA. CDR3 in amino acids: CASSPRLAVRYEQYF. CDR3 nucleotide sequence: TGTGCCAGCAGCCCCCGACTAGCGGTTCGCTACGAGCAGTACTTC.

This clone has just one count. J is TRBJ1-3 and V is TRBV5-1; TRBD1 is a possible D gene (6 bases). Trimming pared 8 bases from V and 4 bases from J, leaving 10 bases between. Germline V gene sequence: CDR1 SGHRS, CDR2 YFSETQ. The length of the CDR3 is 12 residues. The CDR3 nucleotides read TGCGCCAGGGGCCAGGGGGGAAACACCATATATTTT. It encodes CARGQGGNTIYF. Full variable domain (outside the CDR3, taken from reference TRBV5-1 and TRBJ1-3): KAGVTQTPRYLIKTRGQQVTLSCSPISGHRSVSWYQQTPGQGLQFLFEYFSETQRNKGNFPGRFSGRQFSNSRSEMNVSTLELGDSALYLCARGQGGNTIYFGEGSWLTVV.

The chain joins TRBV7-2 to TRBJ1-1; D possibly corresponds to TRBD1 (5 bases). Per the germline V gene, CDR1 is SGHTA and CDR2 is FQGNSA. This CDR3 has 14 amino acids. Deletions cut 5 bases from V and 6 bases from J, with 16 bases between. CDR3 nucleotide sequence: TGTGCCAGCAGCCTCTTGCCGGGGGGAGCTGAAGCTTTCTTT. Residues: CASSLLPGGAEAFF.

The J gene is TRBJ1-2, the V gene TRBV28, with D perhaps TRBD1 (6 bases). The germline V and J ends were trimmed by 2 bases and 5 bases, with 24 bases remaining between them. Germline CDR1 MDHEN, CDR2 SYDVKM. This CDR3 is 18 amino acids long. The CDR3 nucleotides read TGTGCCAGCAGTTTAGGTGTAAGCCTTCTGCAGGGGAAGTATGGCTACACCTTC. Amino acids: CASSLGVSLLQGKYGYTF.

V and J are TRBV6-6 and TRBJ1-1, with D possibly being TRBD1 (5 bases). Germline V gene sequence: CDR1 MNHNY, CDR2 SVGAGI (reference sequence). The germline V and J ends were trimmed by 2 bases and 4 bases, with 11 bases remaining between them. The CDR3 sequence is 14 residues long. Here the CDR3 reads CASSYQGRGTEAFF. CDR3 nucleotides: TGTGCCAGCAGTTACCAGGGCCGGGGCACTGAAGCTTTCTTT.

The V call is TRBV18, the J call TRBJ2-3; D perhaps matches TRBD1 (5 bases). Trimming pared 3 bases from V and 2 bases from J, leaving 12 bases between. The length of the CDR3 is 15 residues. Germline CDR1 and CDR2: KGHSH and LQKENI. Here the CDR3 reads CASSPQGMDTDTQYF. The CDR3 DNA follows: TGTGCCAGCTCACCCCAGGGAATGGACACAGATACGCAGTATTTT.

The chain links TRBV9 to TRBJ1-3; D remains unclear. The V gene lost 0 bases and the J gene lost 4 bases, with 8 bases spanning the gap. Germline V gives CDR1 SGDLS, CDR2 YYNGEE. There are 14 residues in the CDR3. CDR3 protein: CASSVGGQGNTIYF. CDR3 nucleotides: TGTGCCAGCAGCGTAGGCGGTCAAGGAAACACCATATATTTT. Together with reference TRBV9 and TRBJ1-3, the CDR3 gives the full variable domain: DSGVTQTPKHLITATGQRVTLRCSPRSGDLSVYWYQQSLDQGLQFLIQYYNGEERAKGNILERFSAQQFPDLHSELNLSSLELGDSALYFCASSVGGQGNTIYFGEGSWLTVV.

This chain's CDR3 is CASSKEPSSYNSPLHF. The DNA for the CDR3 is TGTGCCAGCAGCAAAGAGCCAAGCTCCTATAATTCACCCCTCCACTTT. This chain joins TRBV21-1 and TRBJ1-6. TRBV21-1 is a pseudogene locus. This CDR3 contains 16 residues.

This clone was detected only once. The chain joins TRBV5-5 to TRBJ1-2; 7 nucleotides match TRBD1. The CDR3 loop spans 15 amino acids. The junction had 4 bases not matched to a gene; V was cut back by 0 bases and J by 2 bases. Germline V gene sequence: CDR1 SGHKS, CDR2 YYEKEE (reference sequence). CDR3 DNA sequence: TGTGCCAGCAGCTTGGGGGGACAGCGAAACTATGGCTACACCTTC. The encoded protein is CASSLGGQRNYGYTF.

This clone has only one observation. J is TRBJ1-2 and V is TRBV19; 10 bases match TRBD1. The V segment lost 9 bases and the J segment 8 bases; nucleotides outside the gene matches: 9. The CDR3 runs 13 residues. Germline V gene lookup returns CDR1 LNHDA and CDR2 SQIVND (reference sequence). The chain's CDR3 is CASLDRGVSGYTF. The CDR3 DNA sequence: TGTGCCAGCCTGGACAGGGGGGTGTCGGGCTACACCTTC.

The J gene is TRBJ2-5, the V gene TRBV7-8, with 9 bases matching TRBD2. Germline CDR1 SGHVS, CDR2 FQNEAQ. V lost 1 base, J lost 6 bases, and 9 bases stayed unmatched. The length of the CDR3 is 16 residues. As DNA, the CDR3 is TGTGCCAGCAGCTTAGGGGCTAGCGGGACGGGGAAGACCCAGTACTTC. Translation: CASSLGASGTGKTQYF.

This chain links TRBV24-1 with TRBJ2-6; 7 bases are a match to TRBD1. The CDR3 runs 15 residues. Germline V lookup: CDR1 KGHDR, CDR2 SFDVKD. With V trimmed by 7 bases and J by 4 bases, 6 bases remained unmatched. The CDR3 sequence: CATRSTGVGANVLTF. CDR3 in DNA: TGTGCCACCAGGAGTACAGGGGTCGGGGCCAACGTCCTGACTTTC.

The DNA for the CDR3 is TGTGCCAGCAGCTCCGGGACAGGGCTTCTCACCGGGGAGCTGTTTTTT. Amino acids: CASSSGTGLLTGELFF. V gene TRBV7-3 combines with J gene TRBJ2-2; 9 bases fit TRBD1. CDR3 length: 16 residues. The germline V gene encodes CDR1 SGHTA and CDR2 FQGTGA. V lost 4 bases and J lost 4; bases outside the gene matches: 7.

This rearrangement joins TRBV6-1 to TRBJ1-6; 9 nucleotides match TRBD1. Germline lookup yields CDR1 MNHNS and CDR2 SASEGT. The CDR3 runs 16 residues. V gave up 4 bases and J gave up 9 bases; unmatched junction bases: 10. The CDR3 nucleotides read TGTGCCAGCAGTGCTATTTCGGGACAGGGAAGTTCACCCCTCCACTTT. Amino acid sequence: CASSAISGQGSSPLHF.